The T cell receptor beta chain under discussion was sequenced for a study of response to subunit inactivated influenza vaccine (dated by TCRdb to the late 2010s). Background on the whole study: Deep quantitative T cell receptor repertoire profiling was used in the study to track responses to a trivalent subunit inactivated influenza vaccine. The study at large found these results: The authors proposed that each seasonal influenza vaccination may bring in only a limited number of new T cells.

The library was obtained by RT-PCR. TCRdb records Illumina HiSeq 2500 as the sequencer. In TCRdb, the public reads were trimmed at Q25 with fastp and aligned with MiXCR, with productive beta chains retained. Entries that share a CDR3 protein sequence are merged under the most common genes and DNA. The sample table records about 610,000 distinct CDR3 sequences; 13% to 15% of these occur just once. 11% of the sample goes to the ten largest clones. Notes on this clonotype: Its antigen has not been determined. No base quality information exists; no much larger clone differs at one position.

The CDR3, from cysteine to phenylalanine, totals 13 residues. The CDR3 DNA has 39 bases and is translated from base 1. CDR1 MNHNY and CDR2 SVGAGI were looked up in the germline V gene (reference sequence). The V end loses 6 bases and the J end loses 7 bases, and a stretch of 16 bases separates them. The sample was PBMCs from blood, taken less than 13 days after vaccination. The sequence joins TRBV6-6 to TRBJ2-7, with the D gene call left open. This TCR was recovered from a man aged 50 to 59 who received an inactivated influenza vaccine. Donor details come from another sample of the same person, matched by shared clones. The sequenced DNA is TGTGCCAGCAGAACGCAAGCCTCCTGGGAGCAGTACTTC. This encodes CASRTQASWEQYF.